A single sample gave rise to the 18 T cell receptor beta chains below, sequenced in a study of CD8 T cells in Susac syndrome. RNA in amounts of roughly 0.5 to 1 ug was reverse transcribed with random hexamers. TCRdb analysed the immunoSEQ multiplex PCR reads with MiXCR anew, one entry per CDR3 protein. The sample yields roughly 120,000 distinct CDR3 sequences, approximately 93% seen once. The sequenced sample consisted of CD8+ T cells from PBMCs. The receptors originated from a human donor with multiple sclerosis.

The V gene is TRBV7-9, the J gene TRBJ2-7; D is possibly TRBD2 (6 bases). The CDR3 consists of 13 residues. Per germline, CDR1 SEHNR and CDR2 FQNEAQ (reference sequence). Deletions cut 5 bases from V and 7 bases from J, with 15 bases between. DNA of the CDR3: TGTGCCAGCAGCCTCGGGACTTCAAGGGAGCAGTACGTC. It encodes CASSLGTSREQYV.

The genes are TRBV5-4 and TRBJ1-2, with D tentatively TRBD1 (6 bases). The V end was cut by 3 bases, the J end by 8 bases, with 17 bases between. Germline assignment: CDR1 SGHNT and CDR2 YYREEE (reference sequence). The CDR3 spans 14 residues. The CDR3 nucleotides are TGTGCCAGCAGCTCGACAGGATCCTCCGAGGGCTACACCTTC. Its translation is CASSSTGSSEGYTF.

The CDR3 sequence is CASNPRAVSNEKLFF. The CDR3 bases are TGCGCCAGCAACCCAAGGGCGGTGTCTAATGAAAAACTGTTTTTT. The rearrangement joins TRBV23-1 to TRBJ1-4; D is unresolved. TRBV23-1 is classed as an ORF, of uncertain function. The CDR3 has 15 amino acids. V was trimmed by 7 bases and J by 3 bases, leaving 15 bases between them.

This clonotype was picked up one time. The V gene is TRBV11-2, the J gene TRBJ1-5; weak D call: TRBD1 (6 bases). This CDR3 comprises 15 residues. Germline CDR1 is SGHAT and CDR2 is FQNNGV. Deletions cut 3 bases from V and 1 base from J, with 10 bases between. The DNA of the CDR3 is TGTGCCAGCAGCTTTGGCACAGGGAGCAATCAGCCCCAGCATTTT. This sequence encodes CASSFGTGSNQPQHF.

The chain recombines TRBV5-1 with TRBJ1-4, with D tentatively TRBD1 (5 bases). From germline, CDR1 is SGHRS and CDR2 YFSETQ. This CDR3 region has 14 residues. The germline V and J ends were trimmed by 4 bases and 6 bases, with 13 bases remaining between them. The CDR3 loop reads CASSGPGMDEKLFF. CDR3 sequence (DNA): TGCGCCAGCAGCGGGCCAGGGATGGATGAAAAACTGTTTTTT.

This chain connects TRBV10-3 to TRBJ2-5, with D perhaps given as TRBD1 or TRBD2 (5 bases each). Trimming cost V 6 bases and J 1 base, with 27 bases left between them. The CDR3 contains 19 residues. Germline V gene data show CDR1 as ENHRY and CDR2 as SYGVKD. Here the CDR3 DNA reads TGTGCCATCAGCGACGCTAGTGGGACCAAAACGCCAATCCAAGAGACCCAGTACTTC. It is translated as CAISDASGTKTPIQETQYF.

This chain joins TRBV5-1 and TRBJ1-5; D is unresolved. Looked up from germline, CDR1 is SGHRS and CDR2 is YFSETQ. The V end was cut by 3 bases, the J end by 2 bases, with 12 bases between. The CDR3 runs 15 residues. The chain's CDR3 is CASSSTGSGNQPQHF. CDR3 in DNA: TGCGCCAGCAGCTCAACGGGGTCCGGCAATCAGCCCCAGCATTTT.

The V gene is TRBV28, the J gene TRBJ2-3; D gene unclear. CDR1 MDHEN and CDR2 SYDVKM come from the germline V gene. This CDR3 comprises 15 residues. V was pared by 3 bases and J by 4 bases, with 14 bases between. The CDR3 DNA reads TGTGCCAGCAGTTTTCCCAGCCTAGAGGCAGATACGCAGTATTTT. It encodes CASSFPSLEADTQYF.

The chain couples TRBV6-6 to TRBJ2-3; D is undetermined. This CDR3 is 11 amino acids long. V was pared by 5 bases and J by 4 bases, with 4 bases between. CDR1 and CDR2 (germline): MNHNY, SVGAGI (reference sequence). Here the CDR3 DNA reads TGTGCCAGCAGTGCCCCAGATACGCAGTATTTT. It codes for CASSAPDTQYF.

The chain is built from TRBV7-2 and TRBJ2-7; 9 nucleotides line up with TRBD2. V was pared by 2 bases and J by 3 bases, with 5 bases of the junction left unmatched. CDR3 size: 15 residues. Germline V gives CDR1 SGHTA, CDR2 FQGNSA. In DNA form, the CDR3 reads TGTGCCAGCAGCTTATCCCTAGCGGGATACTACGAGCAGTACGTC. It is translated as CASSLSLAGYYEQYV.

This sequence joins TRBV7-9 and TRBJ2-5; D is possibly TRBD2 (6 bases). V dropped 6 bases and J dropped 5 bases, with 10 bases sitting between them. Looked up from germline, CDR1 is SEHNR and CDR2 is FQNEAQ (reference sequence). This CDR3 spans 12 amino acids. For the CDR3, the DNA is TGTGCCAGCAGTCACGGAGGGGAGACCCAGTACTTC. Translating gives CASSHGGETQYF.

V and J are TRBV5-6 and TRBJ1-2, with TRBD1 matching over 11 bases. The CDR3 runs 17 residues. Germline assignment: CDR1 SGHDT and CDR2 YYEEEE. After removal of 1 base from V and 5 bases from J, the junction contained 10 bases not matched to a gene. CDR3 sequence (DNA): TGTGCCAGCAGCTTGTGGACAGGGGGCCTTACCCGTTATGGCTACACCTTC. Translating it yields CASSLWTGGLTRYGYTF. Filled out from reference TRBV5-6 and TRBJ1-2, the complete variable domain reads DAGVTQSPTHLIKTRGQQVTLRCSPKSGHDTVSWYQQALGQGPQFIFQYYEEEERQRGNFPDRFSGHQFPNYSSELNVNALLLGDSALYLCASSLWTGGLTRYGYTFGSGTRLTVV.

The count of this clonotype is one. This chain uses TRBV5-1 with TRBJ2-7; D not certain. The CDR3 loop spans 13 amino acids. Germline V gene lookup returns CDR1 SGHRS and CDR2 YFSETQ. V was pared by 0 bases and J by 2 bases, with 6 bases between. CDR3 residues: CASSLGSAYEQYF. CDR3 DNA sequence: TGCGCCAGCAGCTTGGGTTCAGCCTACGAGCAGTACTTC.

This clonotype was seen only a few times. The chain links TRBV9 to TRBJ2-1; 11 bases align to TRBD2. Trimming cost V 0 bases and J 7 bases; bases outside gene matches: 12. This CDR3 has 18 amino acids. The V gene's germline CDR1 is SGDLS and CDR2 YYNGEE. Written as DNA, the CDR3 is TGTGCCAGCAGCGTAGGGGGGGTGACTAGCGGGAATTGGAATGAGCAGTTCTTC. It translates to CASSVGGVTSGNWNEQFF.

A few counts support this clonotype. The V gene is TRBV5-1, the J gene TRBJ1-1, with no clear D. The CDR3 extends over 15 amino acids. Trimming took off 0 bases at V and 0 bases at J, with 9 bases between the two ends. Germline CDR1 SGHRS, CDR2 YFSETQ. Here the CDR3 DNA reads TGCGCCAGCAGCTTGGAGTTGGGTCTGAACACTGAAGCTTTCTTT. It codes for CASSLELGLNTEAFF.

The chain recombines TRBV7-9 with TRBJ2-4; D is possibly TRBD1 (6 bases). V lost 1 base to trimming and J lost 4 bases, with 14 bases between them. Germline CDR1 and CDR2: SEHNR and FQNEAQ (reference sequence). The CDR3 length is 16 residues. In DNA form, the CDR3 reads TGTGCCAGCAGCTTAGGGGGGCGCTCTCTAAAAAACATTCAGTACTTC. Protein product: CASSLGGRSLKNIQYF.

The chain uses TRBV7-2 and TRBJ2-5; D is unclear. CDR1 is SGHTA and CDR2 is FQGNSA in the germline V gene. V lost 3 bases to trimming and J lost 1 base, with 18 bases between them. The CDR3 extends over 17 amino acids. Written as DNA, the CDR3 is TGTGCCAGCAGCTTCACTCACCCTTCAAGCATCCAAGAGACCCAGTACTTC. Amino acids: CASSFTHPSSIQETQYF.

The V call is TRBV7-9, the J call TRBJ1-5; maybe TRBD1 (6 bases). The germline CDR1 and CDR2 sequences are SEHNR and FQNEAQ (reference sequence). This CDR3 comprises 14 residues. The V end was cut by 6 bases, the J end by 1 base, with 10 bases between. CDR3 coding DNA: TGTGCCAGCAGTACTACAGGGAGCAATCAGCCCCAGCATTTT. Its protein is CASSTTGSNQPQHF.